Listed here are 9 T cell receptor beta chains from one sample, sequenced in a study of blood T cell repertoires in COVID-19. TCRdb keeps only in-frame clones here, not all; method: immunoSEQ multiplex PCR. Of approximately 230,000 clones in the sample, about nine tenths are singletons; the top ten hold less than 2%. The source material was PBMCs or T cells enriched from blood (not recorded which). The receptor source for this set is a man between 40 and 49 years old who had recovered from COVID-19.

CDR3: CASRPPGGHHGQYF. CDR3 DNA: TGTGCCAGCAGGCCTCCGGGAGGGCATCACGGGCAGTACTTC. The chain uses TRBV7-2 and TRBJ2-7, with 8 bases aligning to TRBD2. The CDR3 covers 14 residues. The ends lost 6 bases at V and 9 bases at J; junction bases unmatched: 13. CDR1 and CDR2 (germline): SGHTA, FQGNSA.

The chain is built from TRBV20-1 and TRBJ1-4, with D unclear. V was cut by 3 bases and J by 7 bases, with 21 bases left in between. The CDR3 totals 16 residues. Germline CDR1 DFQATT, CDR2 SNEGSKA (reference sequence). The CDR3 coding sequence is TGCAGTGCTAGTAGCCTGCGGCCTTCTGGCGGTGAAAAACTGTTTTTT. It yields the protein CSASSLRPSGGEKLFF.

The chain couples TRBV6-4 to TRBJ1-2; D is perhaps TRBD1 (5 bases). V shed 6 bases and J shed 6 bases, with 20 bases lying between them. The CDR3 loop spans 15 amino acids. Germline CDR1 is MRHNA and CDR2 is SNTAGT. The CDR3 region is CASRPKSGRVDGYTF. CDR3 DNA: TGTGCCAGCAGGCCTAAATCGGGCAGGGTGGATGGCTACACCTTC.

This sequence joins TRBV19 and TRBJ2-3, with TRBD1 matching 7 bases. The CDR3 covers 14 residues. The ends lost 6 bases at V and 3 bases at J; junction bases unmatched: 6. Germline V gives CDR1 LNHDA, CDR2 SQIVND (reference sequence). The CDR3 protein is CASRSDRETDTQYF. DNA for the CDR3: TGTGCCAGTAGGAGCGACAGGGAAACAGATACGCAGTATTTT.

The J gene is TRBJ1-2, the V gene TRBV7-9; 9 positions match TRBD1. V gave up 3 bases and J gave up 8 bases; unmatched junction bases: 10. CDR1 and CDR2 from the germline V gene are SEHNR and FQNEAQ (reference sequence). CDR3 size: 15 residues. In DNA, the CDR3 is TGTGCCAGCAGCTTCTACCTCGACAGGGGGAGAGGCTACACCTTC. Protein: CASSFYLDRGRGYTF.

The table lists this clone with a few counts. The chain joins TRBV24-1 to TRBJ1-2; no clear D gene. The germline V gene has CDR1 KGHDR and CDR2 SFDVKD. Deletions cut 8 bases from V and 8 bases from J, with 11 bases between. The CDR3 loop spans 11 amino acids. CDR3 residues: CATTRPGGYTF. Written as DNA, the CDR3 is TGTGCCACCACCAGGCCGGGGGGCTACACCTTC.

The CDR3 loop is CATSRVVRGPQDEQFF. Written as DNA, the CDR3 is TGTGCCACCAGCAGAGTCGTCAGGGGCCCTCAGGATGAGCAGTTCTTC. The genes are TRBV15 and TRBJ2-1; possible D gene TRBD1, 6 bases. Germline assignment: CDR1 LNHNV and CDR2 YYDKDF (reference sequence). The CDR3 consists of 16 residues. V lost 1 base and J lost 8, with 18 bases in between.

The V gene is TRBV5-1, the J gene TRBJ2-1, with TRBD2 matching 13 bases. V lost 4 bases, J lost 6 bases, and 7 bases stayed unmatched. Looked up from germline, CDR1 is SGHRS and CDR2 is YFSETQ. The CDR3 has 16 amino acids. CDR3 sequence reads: CASSAGLAGVGNEQFF. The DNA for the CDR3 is TGCGCCAGCAGCGCCGGACTAGCGGGGGTGGGCAATGAGCAGTTCTTC.

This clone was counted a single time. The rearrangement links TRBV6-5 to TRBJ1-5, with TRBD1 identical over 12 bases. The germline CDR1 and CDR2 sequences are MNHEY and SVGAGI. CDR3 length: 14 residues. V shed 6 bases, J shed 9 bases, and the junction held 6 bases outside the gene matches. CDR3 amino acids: CASSRDRGLWPQHF. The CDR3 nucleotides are TGTGCCAGCAGCCGGGACAGGGGGCTATGGCCCCAGCATTTT.